This T cell receptor (beta chain) came from a study of shared clonotypes between healthy human individuals. The repertoire was sequenced with immunoSEQ multiplex PCR; TCRdb's copy has only in-frame clones and lacks some. The sample has roughly 2.5 million clones, approximately 92% seen once; the top ten hold roughly 0.13%. The germline V gene has CDR1 MNHEY and CDR2 SVGAGI. Trimming removed 2 bases from V and 7 bases from J; junction bases left unmatched: 11. This CDR3 region has 16 residues. What was sequenced was naive CD4+ T cells sorted from blood. Subset indicated: CD45RA+ positively selected. The rearrangement uses TRBV6-5 and TRBJ2-5, with 9 bases lining up with TRBD2. The origin of this receptor is a man aged 18 to 30 in good health. DNA for the CDR3: TGTGCCAGCAGTTACACGACTAGCGGTACACCAGGGACCCAGTACTTC. Its protein is CASSYTTSGTPGTQYF.